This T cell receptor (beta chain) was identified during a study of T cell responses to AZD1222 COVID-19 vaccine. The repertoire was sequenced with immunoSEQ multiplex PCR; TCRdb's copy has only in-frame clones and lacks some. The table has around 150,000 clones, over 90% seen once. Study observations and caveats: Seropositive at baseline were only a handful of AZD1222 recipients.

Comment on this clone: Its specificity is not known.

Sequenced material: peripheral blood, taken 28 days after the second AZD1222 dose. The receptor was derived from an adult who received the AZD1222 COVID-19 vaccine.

CDR3 bases: TGTGCCAGCAGTTGGACAGGGATCCAAGAGACCCAGTACTTC. As protein: CASSWTGIQETQYF. This chain uses TRBV28 with TRBJ2-5; 8 nucleotides line up with TRBD1. Trimming took 4 bases from V and 1 from J; bases not matched to a gene: 2. Germline V gives CDR1 MDHEN, CDR2 SYDVKM. CDR3 length equals 14 residues.